This T cell receptor (beta chain) appears in the sequencing data of a study of blood T cell repertoires in COVID-19. Across the study: Acute and convalescent COVID-19 specimens originated in the United States, Italy and Spain. PBMCs, B-cell-depleted T cells, or T cells were the source of the cDNA or gDNA that made up the material.

Trimming cost V 4 bases and J 4 bases, with 14 bases left between them. CDR3 length: 14 amino acids. In germline, CDR1 is SGHRS, CDR2 YFSETQ. As originally analysed: The assay estimated nucleated cells by amplifying reference gene primers. TCRdb's copy holds only in-frame clones and misses some; the assay was immunoSEQ multiplex PCR. V, J and clone size derive from that table, while D and trimming were established from the DNA sequence. The sample yields around 470,000 clones, roughly nine tenths seen once. Patients from Seattle were sampled longitudinally, starting during active infection. This TCR was recovered from a man between 18 and 29 years old with COVID-19, enrolled during active disease. Material: peripheral blood. This chain links TRBV5-1 with TRBJ2-5; the D gene is possibly TRBD2 (5 bases). DNA of the CDR3: TGCGCCAGCAGCCGCGACGGGGTACGAGAGACCCAGTACTTC. As protein: CASSRDGVRETQYF.